These T cell receptor beta chains were read from a single sample in a study of blood T cell repertoires in COVID-19. Measured with immunoSEQ multiplex PCR; TCRdb has only the in-frame clones, and not every one. The data contain 310,000 or so clones, around 90% of them singletons. Source material: peripheral blood. All receptors come from a man in his 70s with acute or convalescent COVID-19. The CDR3 runs from the conserved cysteine through the conserved F or W. Each record gives: clone size, J gene, V gene, D gene, CDR3 DNA, CDR3 protein. The D gene is left open where the match is weak. Size tells how often a clone was seen (once, few, many) or the class of an expanded clone, and some rows leave it out.

NA | TRBJ1-5 | TRBV6-1 | TRBD1 | TGTGCCAGCAGTGAAGGGGACAGGGACAATCAGCCCCAGCATTTT | CASSEGDRDNQPQHF
few | TRBJ1-5 | TRBV19 | TRBD1 | TGTGCCAGTAGTATAGGGGGACAGACCTTTCAGCCCCAGCATTTT | CASSIGGQTFQPQHF
NA | TRBJ1-6 | TRBV28 | TRBD1 | TGTGCCAGCAGTTCCCTACACAGGGGTATGGGGAATTCACCCCTCCACTTT | CASSSLHRGMGNSPLHF
NA | TRBJ1-2 | TRBV23-1 | TRBD1 | TGCGCCAGCAGTCAATCCCGGGACAGATCTATCCCCTTTAACTATGGCTACACCTTC | CASSQSRDRSIPFNYGYTF
NA | TRBJ2-5 | TRBV4-3 | TRBD1 | TGCGCCAGCAGCCAAGATTTCCGGACAGGGGGCGAGGGGACCCAGTACTTC | CASSQDFRTGGEGTQYF
NA | TRBJ1-4 | TRBV4-3 | NA | TGCGCCAGCAGCCAAGAACGGGCAACTAATGAAAAACTGTTTTTT | CASSQERATNEKLFF
NA | TRBJ1-5 | TRBV6-1 | NA | TGTGCCAGCAGTGAGAAGGGGTTGGAGAATCAGCCCCAGCATTTT | CASSEKGLENQPQHF
NA | TRBJ2-1 | TRBV29-1 | NA | TGCAGCGTTGCGAGTAAAGTATACAATGAGCAGTTCTTC | CSVASKVYNEQFF
once | TRBJ1-4 | TRBV4-3 | TRBD1 | TGCGCCAGCAGCCGCCAGACAGGGTCCAGTGAAAAACTGTTTTTT | CASSRQTGSSEKLFF
NA | TRBJ2-2 | TRBV5-1 | TRBD2 | TGCGCCAGCTGCCGAGCGGGAGAGACCGGGGAGCTGTTTTTT | CASCRAGETGELFF
NA | TRBJ1-5 | TRBV7-2 | NA | TGTGCCAGCAGCTTAACCTACCTCCCCAATCAGCCCCAGCATTTT | CASSLTYLPNQPQHF
NA | TRBJ2-3 | TRBV7-2 | NA | TGTGCCAGCAGCCCTCGGCGGGGCCGTTTCGATACGCAGTATTTT | CASSPRRGRFDTQYF
NA | TRBJ2-7 | TRBV19 | TRBD2 | TGTGCCAGTAGTATAGTAGCGGGAGAGATCTACGAGCAGTACTTC | CASSIVAGEIYEQYF
NA | TRBJ2-1 | TRBV7-9 | TRBD2 | TGTGCCAGCAGTGTTAAGGGACTAGCGGGAACCGAGCAGTTCTTC | CASSVKGLAGTEQFF
few | TRBJ2-1 | TRBV9 | NA | TGTGCCAGCAGCGTAGTTGCGGGTAGCTCCTACAATGAGCAGTTCTTC | CASSVVAGSSYNEQFF
NA | TRBJ1-6 | TRBV15 | NA | TGTGCCACCAGCAGAGCCGGGGTCCCTAATTCACCCCTCCACTTT | CATSRAGVPNSPLHF
NA | TRBJ2-7 | TRBV3-1/TRBV3-2 | TRBD1 | TGTGCCAGCAGCCAGGGGGACAGTAACTACGAGCAGTACTTC | CASSQGDSNYEQYF
NA | TRBJ2-1 | TRBV9 | TRBD2 | TGTGCCAGCAGCTCGAGGGGGTCGATAGCGGGAGGGTACAATGAGCAGTTCTTC | CASSSRGSIAGGYNEQFF
NA | TRBJ1-1 | TRBV12-3/TRBV12-4 | NA | TGTGCCAGCAGCTCATCAACAGGGACTGAAGCTTTCTTT | CASSSSTGTEAFF
NA | TRBJ1-3 | TRBV10-3 | NA | TGTGCCATCTCCCGGTCGGGAAACACCATATATTTT | CAISRSGNTIYF
NA | TRBJ2-7 | TRBV27 | NA | TGTGCCAGCAGTTTATGGAGTCAGGGCCCCTACGAGCAGTACTTC | CASSLWSQGPYEQYF
NA | TRBJ2-2 | TRBV30 | NA | TGTGCCTGGAGTGCCAGGGGGGCCGGGGAGCTGTTTTTT | CAWSARGAGELFF
NA | TRBJ2-7 | TRBV9 | NA | TGTGCCAGCAGCGTTGACAGGCCTCGGCACGAGCAGTACTTC | CASSVDRPRHEQYF
NA | TRBJ2-5 | TRBV7-2 | TRBD2 | TGTGCCAGCAGCGAGCCTCTAGCGGGAGGAGAGACCCAGTACTTC | CASSEPLAGGETQYF
NA | TRBJ2-2 | TRBV9 | TRBD1 | TGTGCCAGCAGACGGACAGGTTGGACCGGGGAGCTGTTTTTT | CASRRTGWTGELFF
NA | TRBJ1-5 | TRBV7-2 | NA | TGTGCCAGCAGCTTAGCAGGCGGGGTGTTAGGGCAGCCCCAGCATTTT | CASSLAGGVLGQPQHF
NA | TRBJ2-7 | TRBV30 | NA | TGTGCCTGGAACCCCGCAGGGGGGCCGGGGGTATACGAGCAGTACTTC | CAWNPAGGPGVYEQYF
NA | TRBJ1-2 | TRBV20-1 | NA | TGCAGTGCTCCATACAGGAAGGGCTACACCTTC | CSAPYRKGYTF
NA | TRBJ1-3 | TRBV3-1/TRBV3-2 | NA | TGTGCCAGCAGCCAAGGAGGAGGTTCTGGAAACACCATATATTTT | CASSQGGGSGNTIYF
NA | TRBJ2-7 | TRBV7-9 | NA | TGTGCCAGCAGCAGCGACCGGGAGAAATACGAGCAGTACTTC | CASSSDREKYEQYF
NA | TRBJ2-7 | TRBV24-1 | NA | TGTGCCACCAGTGATGCCTCAGGGGTCTCCTACGAGCAGTACTTC | CATSDASGVSYEQYF
few | TRBJ2-7 | TRBV5-1 | TRBD2 | TGCGCCAGCAGCCCTAGCGGGGGCTACGAGCAGTACTTC | CASSPSGGYEQYF
NA | TRBJ2-4 | TRBV28 | TRBD1 | TGTGCCAGCTTCCCCGGACAGGGGCCCCACATTCAGTACTTC | CASFPGQGPHIQYF
NA | TRBJ2-1 | TRBV4-3 | TRBD2 | TGCGCCAGCAGCCAAGTACTTAGCGGGAACTACAATGAGCAGTTCTTC | CASSQVLSGNYNEQFF
NA | TRBJ2-3 | TRBV4-3 | TRBD2 | TGCGCCAGCAGCCAGACTAGCGGGAGGGCCCGGGGCACAGATACGCAGTATTTT | CASSQTSGRARGTDTQYF
NA | TRBJ2-3 | TRBV7-9 | NA | TGTGCCAGCAGACGAGAGACAGATACGCAGTATTTT | CASRRETDTQYF
NA | TRBJ1-3 | TRBV5-1 | NA | TGCGCCAGCAGCCTTTCAGGGAACTCTGGAAACACCATATATTTT | CASSLSGNSGNTIYF
NA | TRBJ1-5 | TRBV24-1 | TRBD1 | TGTGCCACCAGTGATTCGGTGACAGGGGCACAGCCCCAGCATTTT | CATSDSVTGAQPQHF